A selection of T cell receptor beta chains follows, all from one sample in a study of shared clonotypes between healthy human individuals. TCRdb's copy holds only in-frame clones and misses some; the assay was immunoSEQ multiplex PCR. The sample contains 2 million to 2.5 million clones, approximately 96% of which appear only once. Source material: naive CD4+ T cells sorted from blood. The receptors come from a young man in good health. The CDR3 runs from the conserved cysteine through the conserved F or W. Each record gives: clone size, D gene, V gene, CDR3 length, J gene, CDR3 DNA, CDR3 protein. D genes are given only for firm matches. Only part of the rows carry a size: once, few, many, or a class if the clone is expanded.

abundance: .
d_gene: .
v_gene: TRBV5-4
len: 15
j_gene: TRBJ1-1
CDR3nt: TGTGCCAGCAGCTTGGAAGGCCCCATGAACACTGAAGCTTTCTTT
CDR3aa: CASSLEGPMNTEAFF

abundance: .
d_gene: TRBD2
v_gene: TRBV5-1
len: 20
j_gene: TRBJ2-7
CDR3nt: TGCGCCAGTCCCCGACTTCTACTAGCGGGAGGTGCTCCGAGCTCCTACGAGCAGTACTTC
CDR3aa: CASPRLLLAGGAPSSYEQYF

abundance: .
d_gene: .
v_gene: TRBV21-1
len: 11
j_gene: TRBJ2-5
CDR3nt: TGTGCCAGCAGCCCAAATCAGGCGCGGTACTTC
CDR3aa: CASSPNQARYF

abundance: .
d_gene: TRBD1
v_gene: TRBV7-2
len: 12
j_gene: TRBJ1-2
CDR3nt: TGTGCCAGCAGCGCAGGGGGGCGGGGCTACACCTTC
CDR3aa: CASSAGGRGYTF

abundance: .
d_gene: .
v_gene: TRBV7-9
len: 16
j_gene: TRBJ2-3
CDR3nt: TGTGCCAGCAGCCATTTTCGGGGGCTTGGCGCAGATACGCAGTATTTT
CDR3aa: CASSHFRGLGADTQYF

abundance: .
d_gene: .
v_gene: TRBV29-1
len: 14
j_gene: TRBJ2-1
CDR3nt: TGTAGCGTTGTCGGCGGTTACTCCTACAATGAGCAGTTCTTC
CDR3aa: CSVVGGYSYNEQFF

abundance: .
d_gene: TRBD2
v_gene: TRBV10-1
len: 15
j_gene: TRBJ2-7
CDR3nt: TGCGCCAGGCAGCTTCGACTAGCGGGATTATACGAGCAGTACTTC
CDR3aa: CARQLRLAGLYEQYF

abundance: .
d_gene: .
v_gene: TRBV5-1
len: 12
j_gene: TRBJ2-3
CDR3nt: TGCGCCAGCAGCACCAGAGGGGATACGCAGTATTTT
CDR3aa: CASSTRGDTQYF

abundance: .
d_gene: .
v_gene: TRBV28
len: 15
j_gene: TRBJ1-5
CDR3nt: TGTGCCAGCAGTTTTAGCGGGGCGAGCAATCAGCCCCAGCATTTT
CDR3aa: CASSFSGASNQPQHF

abundance: .
d_gene: .
v_gene: TRBV10-3
len: 16
j_gene: TRBJ1-1
CDR3nt: TGTGCCATCAGTGGAGACGTGGGGCAGATAGGAGCTGAAGCTTTCTTT
CDR3aa: CAISGDVGQIGAEAFF

abundance: .
d_gene: TRBD1
v_gene: TRBV18
len: 15
j_gene: TRBJ2-1
CDR3nt: TGTGCCAGCTCACCAGGACAGGGAGTTTACAATGAGCAGTTCTTC
CDR3aa: CASSPGQGVYNEQFF

abundance: .
d_gene: .
v_gene: TRBV7-2
len: 13
j_gene: TRBJ2-7
CDR3nt: TGTGCCAGCAGCACCTGGGCGACCTACGAGCAGTACTTC
CDR3aa: CASSTWATYEQYF

abundance: .
d_gene: .
v_gene: TRBV6-5
len: 13
j_gene: TRBJ1-5
CDR3nt: TGTGCCAGCAGTGGGGAAATAAGTCAGCCCCAGCATTTT
CDR3aa: CASSGEISQPQHF

abundance: .
d_gene: .
v_gene: TRBV5-1
len: 14
j_gene: TRBJ2-1
CDR3nt: TGCGCCAGCAGTCTGTTGACTAGTCCCAATGAGCAGTTCTTC
CDR3aa: CASSLLTSPNEQFF

abundance: .
d_gene: .
v_gene: TRBV29-1
len: 12
j_gene: TRBJ1-1
CDR3nt: TGCAGCGTGGATACAGGGAACACTGAAGCTTTCTTT
CDR3aa: CSVDTGNTEAFF

abundance: .
d_gene: TRBD1
v_gene: TRBV18
len: 14
j_gene: TRBJ1-2
CDR3nt: TGTGCCAGCTCATTAGGGACAGGGGACTATGGCTACACCTTC
CDR3aa: CASSLGTGDYGYTF

abundance: .
d_gene: TRBD1
v_gene: TRBV7-2
len: 13
j_gene: TRBJ1-6
CDR3nt: TGTGCCAGCAGCTTTACAGGGGATTCACCCCTCCACTTT
CDR3aa: CASSFTGDSPLHF

abundance: once
d_gene: .
v_gene: TRBV11-2
len: 14
j_gene: TRBJ2-7
CDR3nt: TGTGCCAGCAGCTTATGGGGGGCGACCTACGAGCAGTACTTC
CDR3aa: CASSLWGATYEQYF

abundance: once
d_gene: TRBD2
v_gene: TRBV4-1
len: 16
j_gene: TRBJ2-7
CDR3nt: TGCGCCAGCAGCCAAGTACCCGGGACTACGATCTACGAGCAGTACTTC
CDR3aa: CASSQVPGTTIYEQYF

abundance: .
d_gene: .
v_gene: TRBV5-6
len: 16
j_gene: TRBJ2-5
CDR3nt: TGTGCCAGCAGCTTGGTGGATGGGGGGTACCAAGAGACCCAGTACTTC
CDR3aa: CASSLVDGGYQETQYF

abundance: .
d_gene: .
v_gene: TRBV2
len: 13
j_gene: TRBJ1-6
CDR3nt: TGTGCCAGCAGGCCTGGAGGGGCTTCACCCCTCCACTTT
CDR3aa: CASRPGGASPLHF

abundance: .
d_gene: .
v_gene: TRBV15
len: 14
j_gene: TRBJ1-4
CDR3nt: TGTGCCACCAGCAGGGGGGGCGGAGGTTTCGAACTGTTTTTT
CDR3aa: CATSRGGGGFELFF

abundance: .
d_gene: .
v_gene: TRBV19
len: 12
j_gene: TRBJ1-5
CDR3nt: TGTGCCACAGGTAGTAGCAATCAGCCCCAGCATTTT
CDR3aa: CATGSSNQPQHF

abundance: .
d_gene: .
v_gene: TRBV27
len: 16
j_gene: TRBJ1-1
CDR3nt: TGTGCCAGCAGCAGTACCTGGACCCAGTTGAACACTGAAGCTTTCTTT
CDR3aa: CASSSTWTQLNTEAFF

abundance: once
d_gene: .
v_gene: TRBV2
len: 12
j_gene: TRBJ2-1
CDR3nt: TGTGCCAGCAGGCAAGGGTACAATGAGCAGTTCTTC
CDR3aa: CASRQGYNEQFF

abundance: once
d_gene: .
v_gene: TRBV4-1
len: 13
j_gene: TRBJ2-7
CDR3nt: TGCGCCAGCAGCCGTATGTTGGGGGTGGAGCAGTACTTC
CDR3aa: CASSRMLGVEQYF

abundance: .
d_gene: .
v_gene: TRBV6-6
len: 14
j_gene: TRBJ1-3
CDR3nt: TGTGCCAGCAGGGTAACAGGCTCTGGAAACACCATATATTTT
CDR3aa: CASRVTGSGNTIYF

abundance: .
d_gene: .
v_gene: TRBV5-6
len: 15
j_gene: TRBJ2-7
CDR3nt: TGTGCCAGCAGTCGTACTGGGACCAAGCCTTTCGAGCAGTACTTC
CDR3aa: CASSRTGTKPFEQYF

abundance: .
d_gene: .
v_gene: TRBV4-1
len: 15
j_gene: TRBJ2-7
CDR3nt: TGCGCCAGCAGCCAACTCCGGGACGGCGCCTACGAGCAGTACTTC
CDR3aa: CASSQLRDGAYEQYF